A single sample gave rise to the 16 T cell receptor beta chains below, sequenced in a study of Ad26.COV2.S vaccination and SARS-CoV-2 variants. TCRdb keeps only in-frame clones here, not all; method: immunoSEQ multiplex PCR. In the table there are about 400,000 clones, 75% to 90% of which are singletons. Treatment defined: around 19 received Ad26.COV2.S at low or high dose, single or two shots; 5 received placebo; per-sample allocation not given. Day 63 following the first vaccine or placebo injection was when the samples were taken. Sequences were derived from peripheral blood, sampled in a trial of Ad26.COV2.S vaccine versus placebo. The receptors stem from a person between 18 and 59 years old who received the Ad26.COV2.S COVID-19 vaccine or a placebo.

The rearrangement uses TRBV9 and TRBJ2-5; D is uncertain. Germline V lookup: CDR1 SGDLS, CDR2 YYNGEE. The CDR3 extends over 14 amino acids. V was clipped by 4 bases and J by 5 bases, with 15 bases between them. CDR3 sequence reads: CASSLGPERETQYF. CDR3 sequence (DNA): TGTGCCAGCAGCCTCGGACCCGAGAGGGAGACCCAGTACTTC.

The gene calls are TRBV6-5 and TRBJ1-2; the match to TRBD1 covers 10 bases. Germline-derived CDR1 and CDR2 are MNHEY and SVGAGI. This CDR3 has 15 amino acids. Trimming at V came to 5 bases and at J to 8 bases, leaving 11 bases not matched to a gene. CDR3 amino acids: CASSPRQGAPGGYTF. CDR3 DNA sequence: TGTGCCAGCAGTCCCCGACAGGGGGCGCCGGGGGGCTACACCTTC.

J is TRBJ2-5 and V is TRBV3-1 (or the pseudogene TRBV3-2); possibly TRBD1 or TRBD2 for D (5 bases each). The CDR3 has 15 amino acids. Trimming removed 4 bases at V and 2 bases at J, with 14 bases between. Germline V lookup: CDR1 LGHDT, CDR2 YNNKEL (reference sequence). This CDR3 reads CASSPGWGRQETQYF. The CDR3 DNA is TGTGCCAGCAGCCCAGGGTGGGGACGACAAGAGACCCAGTACTTC.

The CDR3 loop is CASSMGLAGRNEQFF. CDR3 nucleotides: TGTGCCAGCAGTATGGGACTAGCGGGAAGGAATGAGCAGTTCTTC. The genes are TRBV28 and TRBJ2-1; 13 bases fit TRBD2. CDR1 is MDHEN, CDR2 SYDVKM, per germline. This CDR3 comprises 15 residues. With 5 bases clipped from V and 7 bases from J, the junction kept 5 bases outside the gene matches.

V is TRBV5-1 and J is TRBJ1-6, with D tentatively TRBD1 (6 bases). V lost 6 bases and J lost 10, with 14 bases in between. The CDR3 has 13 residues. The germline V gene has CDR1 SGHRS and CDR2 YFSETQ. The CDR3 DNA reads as TGCGCCAGCACTACAGGGTCGGACTCACCCCTCCACTTT. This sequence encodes CASTTGSDSPLHF. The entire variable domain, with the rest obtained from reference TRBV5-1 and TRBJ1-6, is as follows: KAGVTQTPRYLIKTRGQQVTLSCSPISGHRSVSWYQQTPGQGLQFLFEYFSETQRNKGNFPGRFSGRQFSNSRSEMNVSTLELGDSALYLCASTTGSDSPLHFGNGTRLTVT.

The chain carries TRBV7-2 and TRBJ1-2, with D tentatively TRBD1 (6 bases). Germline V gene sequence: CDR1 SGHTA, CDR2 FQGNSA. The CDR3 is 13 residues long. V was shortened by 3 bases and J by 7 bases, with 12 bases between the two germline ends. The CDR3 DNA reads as TGTGCCAGCAGCTTCAGGCAGGGGAGTGGCTACACCTTC. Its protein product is CASSFRQGSGYTF.

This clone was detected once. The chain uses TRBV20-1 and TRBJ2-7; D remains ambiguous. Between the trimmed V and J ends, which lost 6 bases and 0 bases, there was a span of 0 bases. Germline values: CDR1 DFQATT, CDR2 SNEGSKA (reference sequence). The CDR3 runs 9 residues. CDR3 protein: CSASYEQYF. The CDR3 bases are TGCAGTGCCTCCTACGAGCAGTACTTC.

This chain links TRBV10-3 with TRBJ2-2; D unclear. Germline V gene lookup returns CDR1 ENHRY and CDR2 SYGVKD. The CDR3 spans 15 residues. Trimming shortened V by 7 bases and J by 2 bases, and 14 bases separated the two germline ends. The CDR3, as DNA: TGTGCCATCACCAACCGGGCACCTAACACCGGGGAGCTGTTTTTT. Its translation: CAITNRAPNTGELFF.

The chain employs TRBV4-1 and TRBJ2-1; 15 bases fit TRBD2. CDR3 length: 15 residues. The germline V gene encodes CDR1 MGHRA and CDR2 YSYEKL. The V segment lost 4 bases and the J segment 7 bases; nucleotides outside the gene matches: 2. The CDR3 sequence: CASSPGLAGGNEQFF. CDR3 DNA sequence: TGCGCCAGCAGCCCGGGACTAGCGGGAGGTAATGAGCAGTTCTTC.

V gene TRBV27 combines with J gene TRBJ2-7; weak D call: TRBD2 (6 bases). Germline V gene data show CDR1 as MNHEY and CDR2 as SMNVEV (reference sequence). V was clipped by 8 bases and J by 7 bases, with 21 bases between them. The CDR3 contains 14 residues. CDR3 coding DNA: TGTGCCAGCCCAAGACCGCGGGACTTTCGGGAGCAGTACTTC. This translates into CASPRPRDFREQYF.

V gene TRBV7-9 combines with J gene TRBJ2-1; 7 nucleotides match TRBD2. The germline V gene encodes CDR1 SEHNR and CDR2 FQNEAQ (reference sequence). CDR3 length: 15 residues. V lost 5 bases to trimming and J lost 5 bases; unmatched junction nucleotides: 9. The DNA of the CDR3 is TGTGCCAGCAGCGAAGGAATGGGACTACACAATGAGCAGTTCTTC. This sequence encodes CASSEGMGLHNEQFF.

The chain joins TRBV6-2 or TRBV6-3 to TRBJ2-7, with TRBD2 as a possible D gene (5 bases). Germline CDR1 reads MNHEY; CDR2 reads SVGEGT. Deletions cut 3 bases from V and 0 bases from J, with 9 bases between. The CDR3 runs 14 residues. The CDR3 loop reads CASSYESGSYEQYF. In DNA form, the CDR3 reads TGTGCCAGCAGTTATGAGAGCGGCTCCTACGAGCAGTACTTC.

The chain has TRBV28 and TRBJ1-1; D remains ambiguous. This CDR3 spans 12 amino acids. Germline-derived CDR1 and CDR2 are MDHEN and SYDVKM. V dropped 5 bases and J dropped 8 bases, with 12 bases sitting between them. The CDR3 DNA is TGTGCCAGCAGTGCCGGGGAGATCGAAGCTTTCTTT. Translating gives CASSAGEIEAFF.

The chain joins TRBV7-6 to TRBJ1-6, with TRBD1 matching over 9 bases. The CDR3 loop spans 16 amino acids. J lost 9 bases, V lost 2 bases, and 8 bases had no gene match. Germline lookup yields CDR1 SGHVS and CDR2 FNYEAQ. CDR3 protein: CASSLPTGGRGSPLHF. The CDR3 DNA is TGTGCCAGCAGCTTACCGACAGGGGGTCGGGGTTCACCCCTCCACTTT.

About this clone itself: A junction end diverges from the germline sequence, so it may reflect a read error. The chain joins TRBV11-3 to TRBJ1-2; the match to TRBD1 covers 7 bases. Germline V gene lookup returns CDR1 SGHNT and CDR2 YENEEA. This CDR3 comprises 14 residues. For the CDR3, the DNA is TGTGCCAGCAGCCTAGAGGGGACAGTCTATGGCTACACCTTC. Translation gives CASSLEGTVYGYTF.

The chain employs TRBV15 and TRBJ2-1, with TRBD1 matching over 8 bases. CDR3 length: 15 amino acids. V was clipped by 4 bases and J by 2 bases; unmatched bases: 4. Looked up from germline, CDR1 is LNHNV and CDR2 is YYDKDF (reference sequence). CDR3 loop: CATSKDREAYNEQFF. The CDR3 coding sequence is TGTGCCACCAGCAAGGACAGGGAGGCCTACAATGAGCAGTTCTTC.